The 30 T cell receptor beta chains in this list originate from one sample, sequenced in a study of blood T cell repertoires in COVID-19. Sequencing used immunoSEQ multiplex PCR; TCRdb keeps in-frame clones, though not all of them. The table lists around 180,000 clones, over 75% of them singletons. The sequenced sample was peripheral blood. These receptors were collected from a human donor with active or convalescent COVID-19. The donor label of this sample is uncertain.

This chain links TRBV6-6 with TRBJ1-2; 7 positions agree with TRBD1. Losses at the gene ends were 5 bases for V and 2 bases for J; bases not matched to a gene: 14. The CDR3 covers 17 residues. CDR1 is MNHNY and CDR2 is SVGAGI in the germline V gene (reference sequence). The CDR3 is CASSPILLRQGNYGYTF. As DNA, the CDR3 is TGTGCCAGCAGTCCAATCCTCCTAAGACAGGGAAACTATGGCTACACCTTC.

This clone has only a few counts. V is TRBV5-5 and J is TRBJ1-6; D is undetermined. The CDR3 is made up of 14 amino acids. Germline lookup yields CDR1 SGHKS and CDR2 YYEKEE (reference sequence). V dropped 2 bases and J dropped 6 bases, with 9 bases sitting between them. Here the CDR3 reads CASSFSRFNSPLHF. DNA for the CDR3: TGTGCCAGCAGCTTTAGCCGATTTAATTCACCCCTCCACTTT.

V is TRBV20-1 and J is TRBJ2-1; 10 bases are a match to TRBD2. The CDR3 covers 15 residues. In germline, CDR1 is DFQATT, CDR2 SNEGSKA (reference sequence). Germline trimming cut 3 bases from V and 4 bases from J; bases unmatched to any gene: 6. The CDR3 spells CSASLSGRKYNEQFF. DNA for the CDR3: TGCAGTGCTAGTCTTAGCGGGAGGAAGTACAATGAGCAGTTCTTC.

CDR3 region: CATSQVEQFF. In DNA, the CDR3 is TGTGCCACCTCCCAGGTTGAGCAGTTCTTC. The V and J genes are TRBV18 and TRBJ2-1; D is unclear. Between the trimmed V and J ends, which lost 10 bases and 9 bases, there was a span of 10 bases. This CDR3 is built from 10 residues. Germline CDR1 KGHSH, CDR2 LQKENI.

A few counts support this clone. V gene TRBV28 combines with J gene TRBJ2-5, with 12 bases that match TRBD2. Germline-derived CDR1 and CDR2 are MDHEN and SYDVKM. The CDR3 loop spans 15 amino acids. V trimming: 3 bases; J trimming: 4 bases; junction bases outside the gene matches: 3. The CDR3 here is CASSFLAGGRETQYF. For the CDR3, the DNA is TGTGCCAGCAGTTTCCTAGCGGGGGGGCGAGAGACCCAGTACTTC.

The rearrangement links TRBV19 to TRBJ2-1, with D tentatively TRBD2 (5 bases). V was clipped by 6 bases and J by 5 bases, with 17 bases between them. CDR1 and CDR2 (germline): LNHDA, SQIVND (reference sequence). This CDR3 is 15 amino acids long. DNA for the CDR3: TGTGCCAGTAGCACCCAACGGAGGTCCAACAATGAGCAGTTCTTC. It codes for CASSTQRRSNNEQFF.

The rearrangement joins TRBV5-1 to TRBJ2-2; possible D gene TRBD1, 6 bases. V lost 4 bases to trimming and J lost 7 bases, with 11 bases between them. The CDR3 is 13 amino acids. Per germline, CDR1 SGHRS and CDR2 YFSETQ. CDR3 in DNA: TGCGCCAGCAGCCAAACAGGGTTCGGGGAGCTGTTTTTT. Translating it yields CASSQTGFGELFF.

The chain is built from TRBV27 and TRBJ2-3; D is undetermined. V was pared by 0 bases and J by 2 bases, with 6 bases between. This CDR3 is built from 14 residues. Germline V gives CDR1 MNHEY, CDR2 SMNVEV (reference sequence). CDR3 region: CASSLSQITDTQYF. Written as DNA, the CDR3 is TGTGCCAGCAGTTTATCACAGATCACAGATACGCAGTATTTT.

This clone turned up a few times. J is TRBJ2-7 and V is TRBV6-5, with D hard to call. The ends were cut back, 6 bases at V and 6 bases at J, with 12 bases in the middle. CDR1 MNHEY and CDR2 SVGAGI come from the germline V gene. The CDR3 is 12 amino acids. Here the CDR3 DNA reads TGTGCCAGCAGAGCCTCCTTAATCGAGCAGTACTTC. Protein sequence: CASRASLIEQYF.

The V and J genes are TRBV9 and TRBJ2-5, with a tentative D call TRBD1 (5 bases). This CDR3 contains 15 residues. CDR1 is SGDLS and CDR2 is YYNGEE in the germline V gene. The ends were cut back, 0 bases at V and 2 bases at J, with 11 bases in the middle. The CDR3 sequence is CASSVGDSIQETQYF. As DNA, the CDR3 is TGTGCCAGCAGCGTAGGAGACAGCATACAAGAGACCCAGTACTTC.

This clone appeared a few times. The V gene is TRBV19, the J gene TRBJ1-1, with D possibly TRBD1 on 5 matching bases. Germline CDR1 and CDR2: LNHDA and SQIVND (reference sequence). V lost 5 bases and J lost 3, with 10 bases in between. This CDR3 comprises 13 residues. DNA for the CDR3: TGTGCCAGTAGTGCACAGGTTTACACTGAAGCTTTCTTT. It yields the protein CASSAQVYTEAFF.

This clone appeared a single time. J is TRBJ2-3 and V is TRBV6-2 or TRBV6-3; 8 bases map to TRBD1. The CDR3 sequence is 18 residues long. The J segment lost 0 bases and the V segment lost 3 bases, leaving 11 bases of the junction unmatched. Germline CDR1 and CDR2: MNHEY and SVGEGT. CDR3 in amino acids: CASSYLAGGFPSTDTQYF. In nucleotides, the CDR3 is TGTGCCAGCAGTTATTTGGCAGGGGGCTTCCCTAGCACAGATACGCAGTATTTT.

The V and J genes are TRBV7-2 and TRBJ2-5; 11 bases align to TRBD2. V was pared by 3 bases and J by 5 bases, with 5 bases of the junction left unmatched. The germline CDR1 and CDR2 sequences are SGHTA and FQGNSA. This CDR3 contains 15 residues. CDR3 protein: CASSFSGGAWETQYF. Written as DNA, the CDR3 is TGTGCCAGCAGCTTTAGCGGGGGGGCTTGGGAGACCCAGTACTTC.

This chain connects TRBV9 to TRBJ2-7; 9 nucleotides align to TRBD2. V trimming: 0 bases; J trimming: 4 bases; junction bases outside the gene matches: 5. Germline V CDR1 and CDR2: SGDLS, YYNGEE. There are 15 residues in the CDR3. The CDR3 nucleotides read TGTGCCAGCAGCGTAGGAGGTAGCGGGAGTTACGAGCAGTACTTC. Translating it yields CASSVGGSGSYEQYF.

The CDR3 here is CASSEGGSVVSETQYF. The CDR3 region has the DNA TGTGCCAGCAGTGAAGGGGGCTCAGTGGTCTCGGAGACCCAGTACTTC. The V and J genes are TRBV6-1 and TRBJ2-5; tentatively, D is TRBD1 (5 bases). V gave up 1 base and J gave up 5 bases, with 17 bases separating them. CDR1 MNHNS and CDR2 SASEGT come from the germline V gene. The CDR3 sequence is 16 residues long.

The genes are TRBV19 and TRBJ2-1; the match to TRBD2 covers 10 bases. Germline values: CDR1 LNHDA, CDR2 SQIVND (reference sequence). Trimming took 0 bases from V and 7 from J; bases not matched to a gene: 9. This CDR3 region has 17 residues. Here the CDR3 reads CASSIDLERGGRNEQFF. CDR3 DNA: TGTGCCAGTAGTATAGATTTAGAGCGGGGGGGTCGGAATGAGCAGTTCTTC.

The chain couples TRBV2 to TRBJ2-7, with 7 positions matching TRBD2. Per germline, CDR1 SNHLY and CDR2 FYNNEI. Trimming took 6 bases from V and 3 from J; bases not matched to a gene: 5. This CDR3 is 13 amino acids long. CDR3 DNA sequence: TGTGCCAGCAGGCGGGAGTCTCTCTACGAGCAGTACTTC. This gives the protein CASRRESLYEQYF.

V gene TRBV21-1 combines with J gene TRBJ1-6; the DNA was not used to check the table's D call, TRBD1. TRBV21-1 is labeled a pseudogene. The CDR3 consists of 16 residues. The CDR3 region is CASSNSQTGYNSPLHF. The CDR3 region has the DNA TGTGCCAGCAGCAACTCTCAGACAGGCTATAATTCACCCCTCCACTTT.

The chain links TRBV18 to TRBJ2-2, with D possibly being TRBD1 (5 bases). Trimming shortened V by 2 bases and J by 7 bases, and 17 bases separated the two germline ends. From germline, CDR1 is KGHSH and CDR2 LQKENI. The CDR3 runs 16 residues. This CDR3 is CASSPAPARAVGELFF. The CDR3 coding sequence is TGTGCCAGCTCACCAGCCCCGGCCAGGGCAGTCGGGGAGCTGTTTTTT.

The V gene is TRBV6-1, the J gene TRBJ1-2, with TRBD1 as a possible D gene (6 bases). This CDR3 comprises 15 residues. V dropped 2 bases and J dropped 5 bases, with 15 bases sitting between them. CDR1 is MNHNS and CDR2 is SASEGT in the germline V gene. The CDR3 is CASSETNRDIYGYTF. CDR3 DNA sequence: TGTGCCAGCAGTGAAACAAACCGGGACATATATGGCTACACCTTC.

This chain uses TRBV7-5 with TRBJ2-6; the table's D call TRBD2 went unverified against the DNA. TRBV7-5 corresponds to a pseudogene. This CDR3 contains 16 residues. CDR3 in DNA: TGTGTCAGAAGCCGACTCCCGGGGTGGGGGGCCAACGTCCTGACTTTC. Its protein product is CVRSRLPGWGANVLTF.

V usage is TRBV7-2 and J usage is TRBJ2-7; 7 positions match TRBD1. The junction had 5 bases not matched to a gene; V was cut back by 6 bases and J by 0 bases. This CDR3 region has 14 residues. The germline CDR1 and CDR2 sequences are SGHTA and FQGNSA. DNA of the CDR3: TGTGCCAGCAGTATGGGACAGCTCTCCTACGAGCAGTACTTC. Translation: CASSMGQLSYEQYF. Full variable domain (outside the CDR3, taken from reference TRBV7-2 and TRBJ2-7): GAGVSQSPSNKVTEKGKDVELRCDPISGHTALYWYRQSLGQGLEFLIYFQGNSAPDKSGLPSDRFSAERTGGSVSTLTIQRTQQEDSAVYLCASSMGQLSYEQYFGPGTRLTVT.

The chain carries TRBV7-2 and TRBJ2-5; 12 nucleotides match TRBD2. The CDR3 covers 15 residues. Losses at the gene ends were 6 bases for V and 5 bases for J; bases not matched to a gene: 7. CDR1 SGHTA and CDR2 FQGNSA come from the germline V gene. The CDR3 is CASRSSGGAGETQYF. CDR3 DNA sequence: TGTGCCAGCAGGTCTAGCGGGGGGGCTGGGGAGACCCAGTACTTC.

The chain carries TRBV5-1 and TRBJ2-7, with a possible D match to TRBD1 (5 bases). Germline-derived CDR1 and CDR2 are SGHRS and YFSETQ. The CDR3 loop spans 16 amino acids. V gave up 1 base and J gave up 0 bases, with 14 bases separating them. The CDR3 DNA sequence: TGCGCCAGCAGCTTGTCAACAGGTACGAACTCCTACGAGCAGTACTTC. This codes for CASSLSTGTNSYEQYF.

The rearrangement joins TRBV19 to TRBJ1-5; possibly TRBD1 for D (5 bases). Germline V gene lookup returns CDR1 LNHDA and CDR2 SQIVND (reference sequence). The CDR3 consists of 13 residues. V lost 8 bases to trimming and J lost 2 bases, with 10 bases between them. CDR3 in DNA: TGTGCCAGTCGTTGGGGGGGCAATCAGCCCCAGCATTTT. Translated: CASRWGGNQPQHF.

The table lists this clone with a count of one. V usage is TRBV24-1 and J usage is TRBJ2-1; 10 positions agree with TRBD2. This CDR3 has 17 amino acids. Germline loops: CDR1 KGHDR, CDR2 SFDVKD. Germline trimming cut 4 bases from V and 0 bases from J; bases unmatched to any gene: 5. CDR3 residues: CATSDRSGRGSYNEQFF. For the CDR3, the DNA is TGTGCCACCAGTGACCGAAGCGGGAGGGGCTCCTACAATGAGCAGTTCTTC.

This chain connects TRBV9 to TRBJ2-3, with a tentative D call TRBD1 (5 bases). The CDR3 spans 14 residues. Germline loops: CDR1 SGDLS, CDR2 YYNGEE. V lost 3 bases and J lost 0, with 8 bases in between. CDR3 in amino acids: CASSGTPSTDTQYF. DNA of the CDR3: TGTGCCAGCAGCGGGACACCGAGCACAGATACGCAGTATTTT. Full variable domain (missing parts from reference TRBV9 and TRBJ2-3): DSGVTQTPKHLITATGQRVTLRCSPRSGDLSVYWYQQSLDQGLQFLIQYYNGEERAKGNILERFSAQQFPDLHSELNLSSLELGDSALYFCASSGTPSTDTQYFGPGTRLTVL.

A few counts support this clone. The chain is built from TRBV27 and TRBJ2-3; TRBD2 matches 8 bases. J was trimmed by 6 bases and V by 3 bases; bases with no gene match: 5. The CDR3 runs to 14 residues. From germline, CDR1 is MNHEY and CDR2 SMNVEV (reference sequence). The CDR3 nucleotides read TGTGCCAGCAGTTTTATAGCGGGGATGGATACGCAGTATTTT. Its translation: CASSFIAGMDTQYF.

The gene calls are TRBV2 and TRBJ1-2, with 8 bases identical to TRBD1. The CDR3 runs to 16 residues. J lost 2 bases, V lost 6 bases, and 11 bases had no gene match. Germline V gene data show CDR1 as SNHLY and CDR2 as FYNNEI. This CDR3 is CASSRDRNYPNYGYTF. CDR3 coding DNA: TGTGCCAGCAGCCGGGACAGGAACTACCCGAACTATGGCTACACCTTC.

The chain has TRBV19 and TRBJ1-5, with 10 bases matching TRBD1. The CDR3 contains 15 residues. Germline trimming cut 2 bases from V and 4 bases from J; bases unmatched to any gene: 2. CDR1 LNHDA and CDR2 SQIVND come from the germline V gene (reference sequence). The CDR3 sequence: CASSISDRGNQPQHF. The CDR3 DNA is TGTGCCAGTAGTATATCGGACAGGGGGAATCAGCCCCAGCATTTT.